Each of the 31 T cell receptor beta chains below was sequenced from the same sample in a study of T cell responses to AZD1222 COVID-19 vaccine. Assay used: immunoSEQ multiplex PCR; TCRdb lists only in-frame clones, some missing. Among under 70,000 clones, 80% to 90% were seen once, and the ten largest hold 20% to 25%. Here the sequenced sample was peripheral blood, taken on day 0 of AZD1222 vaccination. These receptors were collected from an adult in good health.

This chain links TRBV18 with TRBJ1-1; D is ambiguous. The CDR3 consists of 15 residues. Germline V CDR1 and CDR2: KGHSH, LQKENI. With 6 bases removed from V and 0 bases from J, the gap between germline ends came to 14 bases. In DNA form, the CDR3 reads TGTGCCAGCTCTCCTCGCGGGCAGATGAACACTGAAGCTTTCTTT. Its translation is CASSPRGQMNTEAFF.

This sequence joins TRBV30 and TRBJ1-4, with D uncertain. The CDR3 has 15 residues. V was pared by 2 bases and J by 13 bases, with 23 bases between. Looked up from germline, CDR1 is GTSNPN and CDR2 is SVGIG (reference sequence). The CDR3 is CAWSPPVGTFVVLFF. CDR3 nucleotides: TGTGCCTGGAGTCCTCCCGTCGGAACGTTTGTGGTACTGTTTTTT.

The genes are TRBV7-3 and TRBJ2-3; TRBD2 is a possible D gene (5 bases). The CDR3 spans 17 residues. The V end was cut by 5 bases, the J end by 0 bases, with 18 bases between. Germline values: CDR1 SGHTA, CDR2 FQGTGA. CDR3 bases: TGTGCCAGCAGCCCATTCCGGACTGGGCCTAGCACAGATACGCAGTATTTT. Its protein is CASSPFRTGPSTDTQYF. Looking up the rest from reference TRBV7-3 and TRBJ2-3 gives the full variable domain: GAGVSQTPSNKVTEKGKYVELRCDPISGHTALYWYRQSLGQGPEFLIYFQGTGAADDSGLPNDRFFAVRPEGSVSTLKIQRTERGDSAVYLCASSPFRTGPSTDTQYFGPGTRLTVL.

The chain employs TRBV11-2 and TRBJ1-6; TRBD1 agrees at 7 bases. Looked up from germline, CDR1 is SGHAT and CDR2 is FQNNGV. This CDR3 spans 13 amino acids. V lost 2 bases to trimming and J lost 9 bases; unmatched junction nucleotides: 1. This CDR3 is CASSLSGGSPLHF. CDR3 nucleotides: TGTGCCAGCAGCTTATCAGGGGGTTCACCCCTCCACTTT.

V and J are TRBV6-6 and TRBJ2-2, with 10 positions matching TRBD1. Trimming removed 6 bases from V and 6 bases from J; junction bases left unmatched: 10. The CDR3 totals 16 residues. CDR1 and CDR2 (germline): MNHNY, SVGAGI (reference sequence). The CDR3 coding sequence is TGTGCCAGCAGATTCCCGGGACAGGGGAATTCCGGGGAGCTGTTTTTT. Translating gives CASRFPGQGNSGELFF.

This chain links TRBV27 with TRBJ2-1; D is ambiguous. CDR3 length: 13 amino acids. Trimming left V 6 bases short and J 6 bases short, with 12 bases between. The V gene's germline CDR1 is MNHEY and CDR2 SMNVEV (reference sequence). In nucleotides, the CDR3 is TGTGCCAGCAGAAGAGAGGCAGGCAATGAGCAGTTCTTC. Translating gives CASRREAGNEQFF.

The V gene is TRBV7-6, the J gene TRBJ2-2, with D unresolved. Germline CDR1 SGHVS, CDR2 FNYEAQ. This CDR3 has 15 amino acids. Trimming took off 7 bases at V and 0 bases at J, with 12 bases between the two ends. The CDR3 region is CASNPPHTNTGELFF. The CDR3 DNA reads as TGTGCCAGCAACCCCCCCCACACGAACACCGGGGAGCTGTTTTTT.

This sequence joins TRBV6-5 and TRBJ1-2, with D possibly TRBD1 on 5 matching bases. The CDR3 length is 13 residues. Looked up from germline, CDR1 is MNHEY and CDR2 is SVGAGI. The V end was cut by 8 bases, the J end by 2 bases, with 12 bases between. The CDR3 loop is CASSPSGNYGYTF. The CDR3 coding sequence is TGTGCCAGCTCACCTTCAGGGAACTATGGCTACACCTTC.

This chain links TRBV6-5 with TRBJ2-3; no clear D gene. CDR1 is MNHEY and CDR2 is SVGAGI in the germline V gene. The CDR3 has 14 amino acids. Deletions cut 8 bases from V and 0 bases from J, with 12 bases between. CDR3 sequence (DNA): TGTGCCAGCTCAGGCGTCTCTAGCACAGATACGCAGTATTTT. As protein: CASSGVSSTDTQYF.

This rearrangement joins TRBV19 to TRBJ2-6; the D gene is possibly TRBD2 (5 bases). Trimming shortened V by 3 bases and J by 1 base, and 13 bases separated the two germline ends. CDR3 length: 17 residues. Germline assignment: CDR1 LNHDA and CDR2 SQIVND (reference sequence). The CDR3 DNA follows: TGTGCCAGTAGTATGAGGTCTAGCACATCTGGGGCCAACGTCCTGACTTTC. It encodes CASSMRSSTSGANVLTF.

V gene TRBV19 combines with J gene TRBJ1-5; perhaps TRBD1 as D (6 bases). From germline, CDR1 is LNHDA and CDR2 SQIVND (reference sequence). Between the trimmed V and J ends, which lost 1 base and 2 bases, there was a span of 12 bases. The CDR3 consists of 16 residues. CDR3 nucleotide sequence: TGTGCCAGTAGTATAGTGGGGGCGAGGGGCAATCAGCCCCAGCATTTT. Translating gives CASSIVGARGNQPQHF.

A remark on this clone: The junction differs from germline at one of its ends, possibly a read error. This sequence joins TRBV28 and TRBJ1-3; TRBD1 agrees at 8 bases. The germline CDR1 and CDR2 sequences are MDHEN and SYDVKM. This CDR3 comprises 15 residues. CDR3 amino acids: CASSLYRTGSNTIYF. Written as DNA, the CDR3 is TGTGCCAGTAGTTTATATCGGACAGGGAGTAACACCATATATTTT.

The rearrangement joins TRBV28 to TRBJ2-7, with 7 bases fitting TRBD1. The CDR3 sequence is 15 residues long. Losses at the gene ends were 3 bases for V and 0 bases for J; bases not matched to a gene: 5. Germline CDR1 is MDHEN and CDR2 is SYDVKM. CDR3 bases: TGTGCCAGCAGTTTGGCGACAGGGAGCTCCTACGAGCAGTACTTC. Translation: CASSLATGSSYEQYF. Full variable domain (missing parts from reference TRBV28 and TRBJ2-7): DVKVTQSSRYLVKRTGEKVFLECVQDMDHENMFWYRQDPGLGLRLIYFSYDVKMKEKGDIPEGYSVSREKKERFSLILESASTNQTSMYLCASSLATGSSYEQYFGPGTRLTVT.

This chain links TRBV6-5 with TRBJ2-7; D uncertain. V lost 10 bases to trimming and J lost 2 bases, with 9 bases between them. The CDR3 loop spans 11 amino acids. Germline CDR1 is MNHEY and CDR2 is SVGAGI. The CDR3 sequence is CATRLPYEQYF. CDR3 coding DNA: TGTGCCACCCGTCTCCCCTACGAGCAGTACTTC.

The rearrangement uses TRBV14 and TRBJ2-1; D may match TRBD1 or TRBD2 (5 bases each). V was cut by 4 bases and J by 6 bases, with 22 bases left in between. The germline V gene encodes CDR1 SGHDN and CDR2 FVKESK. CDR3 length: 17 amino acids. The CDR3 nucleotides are TGTGCCAGCAGCCCCCTCTTTTCTGGGACCCTTAGCAATGAGCAGTTCTTC. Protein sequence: CASSPLFSGTLSNEQFF.

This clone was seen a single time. The CDR3 coding sequence is TGTGCCAGCAGTTTGGGGGGCGCGGGTAATTCACCCCTCCACTTT. Protein: CASSLGGAGNSPLHF. The chain employs TRBV28 and TRBJ1-6; TRBD1 is a possible D gene (6 bases). The CDR3 length is 15 residues. Germline V gene data show CDR1 as MDHEN and CDR2 as SYDVKM. Trimming cost V 3 bases and J 6 bases, with 12 bases left between them.

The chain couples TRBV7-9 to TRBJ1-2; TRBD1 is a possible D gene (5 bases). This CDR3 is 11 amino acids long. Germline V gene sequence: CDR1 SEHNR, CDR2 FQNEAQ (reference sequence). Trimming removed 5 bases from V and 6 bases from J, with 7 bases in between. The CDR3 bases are TGTGCCAGCAGCCTACAGGATGGCTACACCTTC. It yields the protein CASSLQDGYTF. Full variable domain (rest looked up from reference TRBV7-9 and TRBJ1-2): DTGVSQNPRHKITKRGQNVTFRCDPISEHNRLYWYRQTLGQGPEFLTYFQNEAQLEKSRLLSDRFSAERPKGSFSTLEIQRTEQGDSAMYLCASSLQDGYTFGSGTRLTVV.

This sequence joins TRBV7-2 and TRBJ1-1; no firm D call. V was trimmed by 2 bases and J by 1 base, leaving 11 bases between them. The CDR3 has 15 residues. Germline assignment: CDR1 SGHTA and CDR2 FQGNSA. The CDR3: CASSLSGIENTEAFF. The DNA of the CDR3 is TGTGCCAGCAGCTTATCGGGAATTGAGAACACTGAAGCTTTCTTT.

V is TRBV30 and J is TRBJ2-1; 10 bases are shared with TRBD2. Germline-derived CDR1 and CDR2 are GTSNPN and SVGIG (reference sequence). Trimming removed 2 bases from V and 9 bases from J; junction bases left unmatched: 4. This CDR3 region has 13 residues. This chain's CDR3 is CAWSPGLAAEQFF. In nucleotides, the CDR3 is TGTGCCTGGAGTCCTGGACTAGCGGCTGAGCAGTTCTTC.

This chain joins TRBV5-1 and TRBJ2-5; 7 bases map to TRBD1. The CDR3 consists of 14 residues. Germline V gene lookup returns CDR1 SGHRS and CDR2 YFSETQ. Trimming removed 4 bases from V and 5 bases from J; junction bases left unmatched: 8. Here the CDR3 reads CASSRTGARETQYF. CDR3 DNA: TGCGCCAGCAGCAGGACAGGCGCTCGGGAGACCCAGTACTTC.

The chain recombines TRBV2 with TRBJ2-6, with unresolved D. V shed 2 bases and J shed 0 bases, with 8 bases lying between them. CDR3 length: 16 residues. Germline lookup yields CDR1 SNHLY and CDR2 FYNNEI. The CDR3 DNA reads TGTGCCAGCAGTGAATCCTGGGTCTCTGGGGCCAACGTCCTGACTTTC. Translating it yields CASSESWVSGANVLTF. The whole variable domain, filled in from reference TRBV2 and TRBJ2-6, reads EPEVTQTPSHQVTQMGQEVILRCVPISNHLYFYWYRQILGQKVEFLVSFYNNEISEKSEIFDDQFSVERPDGSNFTLKIRSTKLEDSAMYFCASSESWVSGANVLTFGAGSRLTVL.

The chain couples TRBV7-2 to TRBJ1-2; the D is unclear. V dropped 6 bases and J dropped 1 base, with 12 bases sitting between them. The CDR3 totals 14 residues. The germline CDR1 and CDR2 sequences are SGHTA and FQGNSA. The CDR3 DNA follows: TGTGCCAGCAGTCGTGCCGGGGTTAACTATGGCTACACCTTC. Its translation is CASSRAGVNYGYTF.

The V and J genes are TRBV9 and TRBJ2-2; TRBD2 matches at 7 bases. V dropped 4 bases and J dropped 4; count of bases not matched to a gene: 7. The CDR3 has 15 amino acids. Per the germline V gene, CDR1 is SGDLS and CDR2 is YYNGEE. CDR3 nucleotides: TGTGCCAGCAGCCCGGCAGTAGCGGGCACCGGGGAGCTGTTTTTT. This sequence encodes CASSPAVAGTGELFF.

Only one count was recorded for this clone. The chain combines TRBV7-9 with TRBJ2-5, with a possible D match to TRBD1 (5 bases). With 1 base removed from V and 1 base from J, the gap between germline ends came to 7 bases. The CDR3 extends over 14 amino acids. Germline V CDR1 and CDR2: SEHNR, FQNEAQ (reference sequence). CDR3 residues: CASSLGGSQETQYF. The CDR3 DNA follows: TGTGCCAGCAGCTTAGGGGGCTCCCAAGAGACCCAGTACTTC.

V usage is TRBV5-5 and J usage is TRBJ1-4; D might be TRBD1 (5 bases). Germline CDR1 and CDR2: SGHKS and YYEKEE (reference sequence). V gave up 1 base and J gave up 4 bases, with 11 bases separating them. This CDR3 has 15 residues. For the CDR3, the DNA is TGTGCCAGCAGCTTGTCCGGGACGCTTAATGAAAAACTGTTTTTT. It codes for CASSLSGTLNEKLFF.

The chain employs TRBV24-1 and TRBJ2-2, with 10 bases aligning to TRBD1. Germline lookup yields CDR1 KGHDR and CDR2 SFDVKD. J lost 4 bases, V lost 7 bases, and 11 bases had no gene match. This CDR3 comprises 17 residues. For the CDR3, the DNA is TGTGCCACCAGGGAATCCGGGACAGGGGATCGCACCGGGGAGCTGTTTTTT. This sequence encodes CATRESGTGDRTGELFF.

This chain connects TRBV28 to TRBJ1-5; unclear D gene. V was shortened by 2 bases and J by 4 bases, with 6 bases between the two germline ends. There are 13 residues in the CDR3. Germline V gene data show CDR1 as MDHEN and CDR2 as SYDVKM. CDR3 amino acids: CASSLVGNQPQHF. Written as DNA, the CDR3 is TGTGCCAGCAGTTTAGTGGGGAATCAGCCCCAGCATTTT.

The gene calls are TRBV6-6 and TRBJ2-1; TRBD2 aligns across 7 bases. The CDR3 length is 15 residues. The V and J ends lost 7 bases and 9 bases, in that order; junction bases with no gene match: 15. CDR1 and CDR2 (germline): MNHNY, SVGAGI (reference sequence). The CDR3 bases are TGTGCCAGCACCCCGACTAGCAGTTGGAGAAGTGAGCAGTTCTTC. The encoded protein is CASTPTSSWRSEQFF.

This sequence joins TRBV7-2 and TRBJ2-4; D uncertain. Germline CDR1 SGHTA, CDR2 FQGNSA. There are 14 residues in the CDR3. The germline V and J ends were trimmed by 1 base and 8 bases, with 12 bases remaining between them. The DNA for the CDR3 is TGTGCCAGCAGCTTAGTTCAGTTAGTTCACATTCAGTACTTC. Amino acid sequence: CASSLVQLVHIQYF.

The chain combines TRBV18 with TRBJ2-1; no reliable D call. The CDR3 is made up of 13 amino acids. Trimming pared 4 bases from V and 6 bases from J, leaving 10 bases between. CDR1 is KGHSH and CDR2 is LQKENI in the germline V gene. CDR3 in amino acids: CASSQSRVNEQFF. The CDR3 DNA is TGTGCCAGCTCACAAAGCCGCGTCAATGAGCAGTTCTTC.

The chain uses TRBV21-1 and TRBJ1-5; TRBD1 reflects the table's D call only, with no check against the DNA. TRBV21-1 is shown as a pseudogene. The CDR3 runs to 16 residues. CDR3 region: CASTTDRGPPNQPQHF. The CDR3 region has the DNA TGTGCCAGCACTACGGACAGGGGACCCCCCAATCAGCCCCAGCATTTT.